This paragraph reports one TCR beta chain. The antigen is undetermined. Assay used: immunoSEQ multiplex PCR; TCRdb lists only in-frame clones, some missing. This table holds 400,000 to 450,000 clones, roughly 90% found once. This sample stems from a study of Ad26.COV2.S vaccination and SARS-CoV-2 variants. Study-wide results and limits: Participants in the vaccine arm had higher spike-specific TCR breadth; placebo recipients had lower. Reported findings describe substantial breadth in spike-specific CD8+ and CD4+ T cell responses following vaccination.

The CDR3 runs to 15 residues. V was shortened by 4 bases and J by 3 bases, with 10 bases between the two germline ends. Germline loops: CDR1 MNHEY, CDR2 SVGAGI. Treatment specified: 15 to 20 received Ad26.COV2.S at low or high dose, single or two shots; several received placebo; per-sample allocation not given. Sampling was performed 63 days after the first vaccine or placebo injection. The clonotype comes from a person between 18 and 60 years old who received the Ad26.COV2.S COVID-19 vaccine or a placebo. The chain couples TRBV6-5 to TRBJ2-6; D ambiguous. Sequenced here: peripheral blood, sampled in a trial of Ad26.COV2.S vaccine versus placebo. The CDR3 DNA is TGTGCCAGCAGTTGGGGAAAAGGTGGGGCCAACGTCCTGACTTTC. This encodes CASSWGKGGANVLTF.